These 28 T cell receptor beta chains were sequenced from one sample in a study of shared clonotypes between healthy human individuals. Profiling relied on immunoSEQ multiplex PCR, and the TCRdb table lists in-frame clones only, not all of them. The data contain about 2.1 million clones, 90% to 95% of them singletons. Terminally differentiated effector memory CD45RA+ cells were excluded by CCR7 positive selection of CD45RO-negative cells. The sequencing sample was made of naive CD8+ T cells from PBMCs. These receptors were taken from a man aged 18 to 30 in good health. Some clones in this sample may be carry-over from other donors' samples.

The chain recombines TRBV7-6 with TRBJ2-2; no firm D call. This CDR3 spans 18 amino acids. Germline CDR1 SGHVS, CDR2 FNYEAQ. V lost 5 bases and J 2 bases, leaving 21 bases between the germline ends. CDR3 DNA sequence: TGTGCCAGCAGCCCCCACGATATTTACCAGAGCAACACCGGGGAGCTGTTTTTT. This encodes CASSPHDIYQSNTGELFF.

V usage is TRBV5-3 and J usage is TRBJ2-2, with 9 bases identical to TRBD2. TRBV5-3 carries the ORF label, with uncertain function. The trim removed 3 bases at V and 2 bases at J, leaving 11 bases unmatched. The CDR3 contains 18 residues. In DNA, the CDR3 is TGTGCCAGAAGCTACAAATGCAGCGGGAGGCTAAACACCGGGGAGCTGTTTTTT. Encoded protein: CARSYKCSGRLNTGELFF.

The gene calls are TRBV27 and TRBJ2-5; 9 bases agree with TRBD1. Germline trimming cut 6 bases from V and 1 base from J; bases unmatched to any gene: 6. This CDR3 spans 15 amino acids. CDR1 MNHEY and CDR2 SMNVEV come from the germline V gene (reference sequence). The CDR3 DNA follows: TGTGCCAGCAGACTACAGGGGGCCCGCCAAGAGACCCAGTACTTC. It codes for CASRLQGARQETQYF.

The chain employs TRBV6-1 and TRBJ1-1; D possibly corresponds to TRBD1 (6 bases). This CDR3 is built from 14 residues. The V end lost 6 bases, the J end lost 0 bases, and 11 bases lay between the germline ends. Germline V gene data show CDR1 as MNHNS and CDR2 as SASEGT. The CDR3, as DNA: TGTGCCAGCAGAGTTGACAGGTTGAACACTGAAGCTTTCTTT. Translated: CASRVDRLNTEAFF.

The genes are TRBV27 and TRBJ1-5; D gene unclear. The V end lost 3 bases, the J end lost 4 bases, and 16 bases lay between the germline ends. From germline, CDR1 is MNHEY and CDR2 SMNVEV (reference sequence). This CDR3 contains 16 residues. The CDR3 coding sequence is TGTGCCAGCAGTTTGCTCCCCTTCGGCAGTAATCAGCCCCAGCATTTT. It encodes CASSLLPFGSNQPQHF.

This chain connects TRBV6-1 to TRBJ2-1; a possible D gene is TRBD2 (5 bases). V shed 1 base and J shed 2 bases, with 12 bases lying between them. Germline V gene data show CDR1 as MNHNS and CDR2 as SASEGT. The CDR3 sequence is 16 residues long. The CDR3 DNA sequence: TGTGCCAGCAGTGAAGGACCGGGAAGAACCTACAATGAGCAGTTCTTC. Translation gives CASSEGPGRTYNEQFF.

This rearrangement joins TRBV4-3 to TRBJ1-4, with D possibly being TRBD1 (6 bases). CDR3 length equals 15 residues. Looked up from germline, CDR1 is LGHNA and CDR2 is YSLEER. V lost 3 bases, J lost 7 bases, and 15 bases lay in between. The CDR3 DNA reads TGCGCCAGCAGCCATTTACAGGGCTCTGGTGAAAAACTGTTTTTT. It encodes CASSHLQGSGEKLFF.

Only one count was recorded for this clone. This chain joins TRBV2 and TRBJ1-1, with D possibly being TRBD1 (5 bases). Per germline, CDR1 SNHLY and CDR2 FYNNEI. The CDR3 loop spans 13 amino acids. V gave up 2 bases and J gave up 5 bases, with 9 bases separating them. CDR3 sequence (DNA): TGTGCCAGCAGTGAAATCGGGGGAACTGAAGCTTTCTTT. Amino acid sequence: CASSEIGGTEAFF.

This clone was observed once. V and J are TRBV11-2 and TRBJ2-1; no reliable D call. This CDR3 contains 12 residues. The germline V and J ends were trimmed by 1 base and 12 bases, with 10 bases remaining between them. Germline V CDR1 and CDR2: SGHAT, FQNNGV. The CDR3 coding sequence is TGTGCCAGCAGCTTAGTGACGTTAGGGCAGTTCTTC. Translating it yields CASSLVTLGQFF.

The J gene is TRBJ2-1, the V gene TRBV7-6; 13 nucleotides line up with TRBD2. This CDR3 region has 18 residues. After removal of 5 bases from V and 0 bases from J, the junction contained 7 bases not matched to a gene. CDR1 and CDR2 (germline): SGHVS, FNYEAQ. The CDR3 loop is CASSTGLAGAISYNEQFF. The CDR3 DNA sequence: TGTGCCAGCAGCACTGGACTAGCGGGAGCCATCTCCTACAATGAGCAGTTCTTC. The variable domain in full, with the rest retrieved from reference TRBV7-6 and TRBJ2-1, is GAGVSQSPRYKVTKRGQDVALRCDPISGHVSLYWYRQALGQGPEFLTYFNYEAQQDKSGLPNDRFSAERPEGSISTLTIQRTEQRDSAMYRCASSTGLAGAISYNEQFFGPGTRLTVL.

The chain has TRBV28 and TRBJ2-5; tentative D call: TRBD2 (6 bases). Germline CDR1 and CDR2: MDHEN and SYDVKM. V was shortened by 3 bases and J by 1 base, with 9 bases between the two germline ends. The length of the CDR3 is 14 residues. The CDR3, as DNA: TGTGCCAGCAGTTTCCGGGAGCTCCAAGAGACCCAGTACTTC. Its protein product is CASSFRELQETQYF.

V is TRBV9 and J is TRBJ2-3, with D perhaps TRBD1 or TRBD2 (5 bases each). The germline CDR1 and CDR2 sequences are SGDLS and YYNGEE. The CDR3 spans 17 residues. Deletions cut 3 bases from V and 5 bases from J, with 22 bases between. CDR3 region: CASSAESAILGGDTQYF. Here the CDR3 DNA reads TGTGCCAGCAGCGCCGAGTCGGCTATTCTTGGGGGAGATACGCAGTATTTT.

The chain is built from TRBV7-8 and TRBJ2-6; D tentatively reads TRBD1 or TRBD2 (5 bases each). Germline loops: CDR1 SGHVS, CDR2 FQNEAQ. V was pared by 5 bases and J by 5 bases, with 19 bases between. The CDR3 is 17 residues long. The CDR3 is CASSPRRGSGWANVLTF. CDR3 bases: TGTGCCAGCAGCCCCCGTAGGGGCAGCGGCTGGGCCAACGTCCTGACTTTC.

The chain recombines TRBV27 with TRBJ2-1, with D perhaps matching TRBD1 or TRBD2 (5 bases each). The CDR3 contains 15 residues. Looked up from germline, CDR1 is MNHEY and CDR2 is SMNVEV (reference sequence). V gave up 3 bases and J gave up 4 bases, with 13 bases separating them. The CDR3: CASSFAGREYNEQFF. CDR3 DNA sequence: TGTGCCAGCAGTTTTGCAGGCAGGGAGTACAATGAGCAGTTCTTC.

V usage is TRBV6-1 and J usage is TRBJ2-7; D call uncertain. The germline V and J ends were trimmed by 7 bases and 3 bases, with 7 bases remaining between them. Germline V gene data show CDR1 as MNHNS and CDR2 as SASEGT. The CDR3 sequence is 11 residues long. CDR3 sequence (DNA): TGTGCCAGCACCACCTTCTACGAGCAGTACTTC. Amino acids: CASTTFYEQYF.

This clone was picked up a small number of times. The chain couples TRBV6-5 to TRBJ1-5; D is ambiguous. The CDR3 covers 13 residues. CDR1 is MNHEY, CDR2 SVGAGI, per germline. The V gene lost 6 bases and the J gene lost 6 bases, with 12 bases spanning the gap. The CDR3 sequence: CASSTAWGQPQHF. CDR3 coding DNA: TGTGCCAGCAGCACTGCATGGGGTCAGCCCCAGCATTTT.

This clone was detected once. The genes are TRBV5-4 and TRBJ2-5; D is uncertain. The ends were cut back, 4 bases at V and 3 bases at J, with 22 bases in the middle. This CDR3 has 17 amino acids. Germline V lookup: CDR1 SGHNT, CDR2 YYREEE (reference sequence). CDR3 protein: CASSKGPTPVPKETQYF. The CDR3, as DNA: TGTGCCAGCAGCAAAGGACCGACCCCGGTGCCAAAAGAGACCCAGTACTTC.

The rearrangement uses TRBV19 and TRBJ1-5; tentatively, D is TRBD1 (6 bases). Germline V gene data show CDR1 as LNHDA and CDR2 as SQIVND (reference sequence). This CDR3 contains 14 residues. The ends were cut back, 6 bases at V and 3 bases at J, with 12 bases in the middle. The CDR3 bases are TGTGCCAGTAGAACCCCAGGGGTCAATCAGCCCCAGCATTTT. Its protein is CASRTPGVNQPQHF.

The CDR3 region is CASSVAVATNYGYTF. DNA of the CDR3: TGTGCCAGCAGCGTAGCTGTAGCTACTAACTATGGCTACACCTTC. The V and J genes are TRBV9 and TRBJ1-2; D remains ambiguous. CDR3 size: 15 residues. Germline loops: CDR1 SGDLS, CDR2 YYNGEE. Deletions cut 0 bases from V and 0 bases from J, with 9 bases between.

The V call is TRBV7-9, the J call TRBJ2-2; D unclear. The CDR3 has 16 amino acids. CDR1 is SEHNR, CDR2 FQNEAQ, per germline (reference sequence). The V end lost 1 base, the J end lost 1 base, and 10 bases lay between the germline ends. The CDR3 sequence is CASSLEGFRNTGELFF. Here the CDR3 DNA reads TGTGCCAGCAGCTTAGAGGGATTTAGGAACACCGGGGAGCTGTTTTTT. Filled out from reference TRBV7-9 and TRBJ2-2, the complete variable domain reads DTGVSQNPRHKITKRGQNVTFRCDPISEHNRLYWYRQTLGQGPEFLTYFQNEAQLEKSRLLSDRFSAERPKGSFSTLEIQRTEQGDSAMYLCASSLEGFRNTGELFFGEGSRLTVL.

The V call is TRBV6-1, the J call TRBJ1-1; a weak D match, TRBD1 (5 bases). The CDR3 is 14 amino acids. Trimming removed 2 bases at V and 0 bases at J, with 7 bases between. Per the germline V gene, CDR1 is MNHNS and CDR2 is SASEGT. DNA for the CDR3: TGTGCCAGCAGTGAAATAGGGGTGAACACTGAAGCTTTCTTT. This translates into CASSEIGVNTEAFF.

The chain combines TRBV4-1 with TRBJ1-5, with D maybe TRBD1 (6 bases). Trimming stripped 1 base from V and 7 bases from J, with 17 bases between. The germline V gene encodes CDR1 MGHRA and CDR2 YSYEKL. The CDR3 is 16 amino acids. In nucleotides, the CDR3 is TGCGCCAGCAGCCAAGGGGGGGCAGGGATGGGGCAGCCCCAGCATTTT. It specifies CASSQGGAGMGQPQHF.

V is TRBV9 and J is TRBJ2-6, with TRBD2 identical over 7 bases. Germline V CDR1 and CDR2: SGDLS, YYNGEE. Trimming cost V 3 bases and J 10 bases; bases outside gene matches: 7. The length of the CDR3 is 14 residues. CDR3 region: CASSGDPGLNVLTF. The CDR3, as DNA: TGTGCCAGCAGCGGCGATCCGGGACTAAACGTCCTGACTTTC.

This clone was counted a single time. The chain recombines TRBV10-3 with TRBJ2-1; no clear D gene. Per germline, CDR1 ENHRY and CDR2 SYGVKD. There are 16 residues in the CDR3. Trimming cost V 4 bases and J 0 bases, with 13 bases left between them. The CDR3 coding sequence is TGTGCCATCAGTGGTGCGGCGGATAGCTCCTACAATGAGCAGTTCTTC. As protein: CAISGAADSSYNEQFF.

The DNA for the CDR3 is TGTGCCAGCAGCCAAGATCGGAACCCCAACACTGAAGCTTTCTTT. It is translated as CASSQDRNPNTEAFF. The V and J genes are TRBV4-2 and TRBJ1-1; D is unclear. Germline CDR1 reads LGHNA; CDR2 reads YNFKEQ. V dropped 0 bases and J dropped 2 bases, with 10 bases sitting between them. CDR3 size: 15 residues.

The chain employs TRBV11-2 and TRBJ2-7, with D unresolved. Germline CDR1 SGHAT, CDR2 FQNNGV. This CDR3 has 13 amino acids. Trimming shortened V by 2 bases and J by 3 bases, and 8 bases separated the two germline ends. The CDR3 sequence is CASSLSLHYEQYF. In nucleotides, the CDR3 is TGTGCCAGCAGCTTATCCCTTCACTACGAGCAGTACTTC. The complete variable domain, with remaining parts taken from reference TRBV11-2 and TRBJ2-7, reads EAGVAQSPRYKIIEKRQSVAFWCNPISGHATLYWYQQILGQGPKLLIQFQNNGVVDDSQLPKDRFSAERLKGVDSTLKIQPAKLEDSAVYLCASSLSLHYEQYFGPGTRLTVT.

In DNA form, the CDR3 reads TGTGCCAGCACGCCCCGCGGGGGGTTGAACTACGAGCAGTACTTC. This gives the protein CASTPRGGLNYEQYF. The chain uses TRBV2 and TRBJ2-7; 8 nucleotides line up with TRBD2. Unmatched junction bases numbered 11, after V lost 7 bases and J lost 3 bases. The V gene's germline CDR1 is SNHLY and CDR2 FYNNEI. The CDR3 is 15 residues long.

J is TRBJ2-7 and V is TRBV7-9; D uncertain. Germline CDR1 is SEHNR and CDR2 is FQNEAQ (reference sequence). This CDR3 comprises 14 residues. V was shortened by 2 bases and J by 4 bases, with 12 bases between the two germline ends. The CDR3 sequence: CASSLRAAAYEQYF. CDR3 in DNA: TGTGCCAGCAGCTTAAGGGCTGCGGCTTACGAGCAGTACTTC.